Sequencing of this T cell receptor beta chain was carried out in a study of cytomegalovirus exposure and HLA in healthy donors. Of note for this clone: What it binds is unknown.

Primers included in the PCR were 60 Vbeta and 13 Jbeta primers. Sequencing was performed with immunoSEQ multiplex PCR; in TCRdb, only in-frame clones are kept and a portion is missing. The repertoire holds approximately 97,000 clones, with roughly 85% as singletons. This CDR3 spans 15 amino acids. The V gene end was trimmed by 4 bases and the J gene end by 3 bases; junction bases not matched to a gene: 4. CDR1 is SGHTA, CDR2 FQGNSA, per germline. Nominally healthy donors were sampled, though unrecorded immune exposures were likely. Regarding the study as a whole: TCR beta chains numbering about 160 were designated cytomegalovirus-associated. Across donors, sequencing depth was assumed by presence/absence analyses to be roughly uniform. TRBV6-2, TRBV6-3 and other indistinguishable V segments were excluded.

The source material was PBMCs. This chain links TRBV7-2 with TRBJ1-4, with 8 bases that match TRBD1. The origin of this receptor is a man aged 40-49 years in good health and CMV-seronegative. The CDR3 nucleotides read TGTGCCAGCAGCTCCCAGGGGGCGGCTAATGAAAAACTGTTTTTT. As protein: CASSSQGAANEKLFF.